The 21 T cell receptor beta chains presented below share a single source sample, sequenced in a study of regulatory T cells in long-lasting Graves disease. Time point of the sample: persistent/refractory GD, antithyroid drugs over 5 years with positive TRAb. PBMC RNA was the source of the TCR library. Arm-PCR with iRepertoire HTBI primers amplified the CDR3 regions for these TCR beta libraries. MiXCR, applied by TCRdb to the multiplex PCR reads, yields one record per CDR3 protein. Of about 660,000 distinct CDR3 sequences listed, around 30% are singletons. The sequences come from peripheral blood mononuclear cells (PBMCs), collected when the disease was refractory, from a patient treated with antithyroid drugs. Receptor source: a female donor with Graves disease.

In its sample, this clonotype was seen a few times. The rearrangement joins TRBV6-5 to TRBJ1-5; 10 nucleotides agree with TRBD1. V lost 2 bases and J lost 6; bases outside the gene matches: 4. The germline V gene encodes CDR1 MNHEY and CDR2 SVGAGI. This CDR3 has 15 amino acids. The CDR3 protein is CASSYGQGVTQPQHF. CDR3 in DNA: TGTGCCAGCAGTTACGGACAGGGGGTTACTCAGCCCCAGCATTTT.

This clonotype was recorded at least ten times. V and J are TRBV30 and TRBJ2-7; tentative D call: TRBD1 (6 bases). Germline CDR1 GTSNPN, CDR2 SVGIG (reference sequence). The CDR3 runs 15 residues. The V gene lost 2 bases and the J gene lost 2 bases, with 16 bases spanning the gap. This chain's CDR3 is CAWSNDGQGTYEQYF. CDR3 coding DNA: TGTGCCTGGAGTAACGACGGGCAGGGGACCTACGAGCAGTACTTC.

The rearrangement links TRBV20-1 to TRBJ2-5; 10 bases match TRBD1. V shed 2 bases and J 1 base; nucleotides not matched to a gene: 4. The CDR3 loop spans 15 amino acids. Germline assignment: CDR1 DFQATT and CDR2 SNEGSKA (reference sequence). CDR3 sequence (DNA): TGCAGTGCTAGACAAAGGACAGGGGGCCAAGAGACCCAGTACTTC. Translation gives CSARQRTGGQETQYF.

This chain joins TRBV19 and TRBJ2-7, with 10 bases that match TRBD1. This CDR3 has 15 residues. With 5 bases clipped from V and 6 bases from J, the junction kept 10 bases outside the gene matches. Per the germline V gene, CDR1 is LNHDA and CDR2 is SQIVND (reference sequence). CDR3 nucleotide sequence: TGTGCCAGTAGTCCCGCCGGGACAGGGGCGAGCGAGCAGTACTTC. Protein sequence: CASSPAGTGASEQYF. Full variable domain (outside the CDR3, taken from reference TRBV19 and TRBJ2-7): DGGITQSPKYLFRKEGQNVTLSCEQNLNHDAMYWYRQDPGQGLRLIYYSQIVNDFQKGDIAEGYSVSREKKESFPLTVTSAQKNPTAFYLCASSPAGTGASEQYFGPGTRLTVT.

The sample holds many counts of this clonotype. The chain has TRBV28 and TRBJ1-5; 7 positions agree with TRBD1. The CDR3 covers 14 residues. Germline CDR1 reads MDHEN; CDR2 reads SYDVKM. The V and J ends lost 8 bases and 0 bases, in that order; junction bases with no gene match: 4. CDR3 sequence: CASEDRFSNQPQHF. In DNA, the CDR3 is TGTGCCAGCGAGGACAGGTTTAGCAATCAGCCCCAGCATTTT.

The chain couples TRBV12-3 or TRBV12-4 to TRBJ1-5, with TRBD1 identical over 8 bases. V lost 6 bases, J lost 3 bases, and 13 bases stayed unmatched. The CDR3 is 17 residues long. The CDR3 DNA sequence: TGTGCCAGCAGCCGTCGGACAGGGCTTTCCGCCAATCAGCCCCAGCATTTT. This codes for CASSRRTGLSANQPQHF.

This clonotype turned up a few times. The V and J genes are TRBV10-3 and TRBJ1-2, with TRBD1 matching over 7 bases. The V and J ends lost 0 bases and 4 bases, in that order; junction bases with no gene match: 11. From germline, CDR1 is ENHRY and CDR2 SYGVKD. The CDR3 consists of 17 residues. The CDR3 here is CAISESGDRRHLYGYTF. The DNA of the CDR3 is TGTGCCATCAGTGAGTCTGGGGACAGACGCCACCTCTATGGCTACACCTTC.

As concerns this clonotype: A read error may be the cause here, since a much bigger clone is one base away. The DNA of the CDR3 is TGTGCCAGCGGCGGACAGGGGACAGAGACCCAGTACTTC. Residues: CASGGQGTETQYF. The V and J genes are TRBV2 and TRBJ2-5, with TRBD1 matching 9 bases. Germline CDR1 and CDR2: SNHLY and FYNNEI. The length of the CDR3 is 13 residues. V gave up 8 bases and J gave up 4 bases; unmatched junction bases: 5.

This clonotype was counted only a few times. The chain joins TRBV5-1 to TRBJ1-1; 9 positions agree with TRBD1. Trimming took 4 bases from V and 5 from J; bases not matched to a gene: 6. This CDR3 is built from 14 residues. Germline CDR1 SGHRS, CDR2 YFSETQ. This chain's CDR3 is CASSRGQGRTEAFF. DNA for the CDR3: TGCGCCAGCAGCCGCGGACAGGGGAGGACTGAAGCTTTCTTT.

The rearrangement joins TRBV12-3 or TRBV12-4 to TRBJ1-1, with a possible D match to TRBD1 (5 bases). The CDR3 runs 19 residues. V was pared by 7 bases and J by 4 bases, with 31 bases between. The CDR3 loop reads CASTLLMGPGGGRGTEAFF. CDR3 in DNA: TGTGCCAGCACCCTTCTGATGGGTCCCGGGGGGGGAAGGGGCACTGAAGCTTTCTTT.

This clonotype showed up just a few times. The CDR3 DNA reads as TGTGCCAGCAGTTTGGTCAGGAGCGGGGAGCTGTTTTTT. Its protein product is CASSLVRSGELFF. The V and J genes are TRBV12-3 or TRBV12-4 and TRBJ2-2; D gene uncertain. The CDR3 has 13 residues. Trimming stripped 3 bases from V and 7 bases from J, with 9 bases between.

At least ten counts were recorded for this clonotype. The chain joins TRBV2 to TRBJ1-1; D call uncertain. This CDR3 has 14 residues. The germline V and J ends were trimmed by 6 bases and 4 bases, with 15 bases remaining between them. Per germline, CDR1 SNHLY and CDR2 FYNNEI. The CDR3 region has the DNA TGTGCCAGCAGCGTCATTAAGTGGGGCACTGAAGCTTTCTTT. This codes for CASSVIKWGTEAFF.

This clonotype has only a few counts. V gene TRBV28 combines with J gene TRBJ2-7; D might be TRBD1 (6 bases). Germline V lookup: CDR1 MDHEN, CDR2 SYDVKM. The CDR3 is made up of 14 amino acids. The V end was cut by 4 bases, the J end by 2 bases, with 12 bases between. In DNA, the CDR3 is TGTGCCAGCAGTTCCAGGGCAGGGGCCTACGAGCAGTACTTC. Its protein product is CASSSRAGAYEQYF.

This clonotype turned up a few times. This rearrangement joins TRBV6-1 to TRBJ1-4; D is possibly TRBD1 (5 bases). Germline values: CDR1 MNHNS, CDR2 SASEGT. The CDR3 sequence is 14 residues long. V was clipped by 6 bases and J by 2 bases, with 10 bases between them. In DNA form, the CDR3 reads TGTGCCAGCAGGAGGGACTCCACTAATGAAAAACTGTTTTTT. Its protein product is CASRRDSTNEKLFF.

The genes are TRBV28 and TRBJ1-2; 9 bases match TRBD1. Trimming at V came to 6 bases and at J to 8 bases, leaving 13 bases not matched to a gene. The CDR3 has 15 residues. Germline CDR1 MDHEN, CDR2 SYDVKM. This CDR3 is CASSPGQGTLRGYTF. The CDR3 DNA sequence: TGTGCCAGCAGCCCAGGACAGGGGACCTTGAGGGGCTACACCTTC.

V and J are TRBV5-1 and TRBJ1-2; 10 bases agree with TRBD1. The trim removed 4 bases at V and 4 bases at J, leaving 4 bases unmatched. Germline V gene data show CDR1 as SGHRS and CDR2 as YFSETQ. This CDR3 comprises 14 residues. In nucleotides, the CDR3 is TGCGCCAGCAGCCTCGGGACAGGGGTCTATGGCTACACCTTC. Translated: CASSLGTGVYGYTF.

In its sample, this clonotype was seen a few times. The rearrangement joins TRBV6-1 to TRBJ1-6, with TRBD1 as a possible D gene (5 bases). V shed 6 bases and J shed 7 bases, with 10 bases lying between them. The CDR3 covers 13 residues. CDR1 and CDR2 (germline): MNHNS, SASEGT. The CDR3 bases are TGTGCCAGCAGGACGACAGAGAATTCACCCCTCCACTTT. Amino acid sequence: CASRTTENSPLHF.

The rearrangement joins TRBV20-1 to TRBJ2-7; 8 bases match TRBD1. The J segment lost 2 bases and the V segment lost 2 bases, leaving 8 bases of the junction unmatched. CDR3 size: 15 residues. CDR1 is DFQATT and CDR2 is SNEGSKA in the germline V gene (reference sequence). CDR3 region: CSARQPPGGPYEQYF. CDR3 nucleotide sequence: TGCAGTGCTAGACAACCCCCAGGGGGCCCCTACGAGCAGTACTTC.

This clonotype appeared a few times. V gene TRBV9 combines with J gene TRBJ2-7, with a weak D call TRBD1 (5 bases). The V and J ends lost 4 bases and 0 bases respectively, with 17 bases between them. CDR1 is SGDLS, CDR2 YYNGEE, per germline. This CDR3 comprises 16 residues. The CDR3 nucleotides are TGTGCCAGCAGCCCGTCGCGGACATCCCTCTCCTACGAGCAGTACTTC. It codes for CASSPSRTSLSYEQYF.

V and J are TRBV29-1 and TRBJ2-5, with a weak D call TRBD1 (6 bases). The CDR3 sequence is 14 residues long. Per germline, CDR1 SQVTM and CDR2 ANQGSEA. The CDR3 DNA follows: TGCAGTACCTTAACAGGGTCAACCCAAGAGACCCAGTACTTC. Translation gives CSTLTGSTQETQYF.

The table lists this clonotype with a few counts. This sequence joins TRBV19 and TRBJ2-7; D gene uncertain. The CDR3 runs 15 residues. Germline CDR1 reads LNHDA; CDR2 reads SQIVND (reference sequence). V was pared by 3 bases and J by 0 bases, with 12 bases between. CDR3 nucleotide sequence: TGTGCCAGTAGTATCTCCCCCGAAGGCTCCTACGAGCAGTACTTC. Translating it yields CASSISPEGSYEQYF.